This T cell receptor (beta chain) was found in a study of draining lymph node invasion in breast cancer (dated by TCRdb to 2020 to 2022). About the full investigation: Nodal metastasis was diagnosed by histology and cytokeratin immunohistochemistry, and confirmation was obtained by EpCAM/CD45 flow cytometry. In a separate targeted assay, sorted memory regulatory T cells and memory conventional CD4 T cells were compared across breast cancer tissues by bulk TCR-beta CDR3 sequencing. Matched non-invaded and tumor-invaded tumor-draining lymph nodes plus the primary tumor were contributed by each patient, with both Treg and Tconv subsets profiled. The separate targeted TCR sequencing included lymph nodes from five patients, and primary tumors were also sequenced for most of those five patients.

CD4+ CD45RA- CD25- cells were sorted as memory conventional CD4 T cells. Each tumor-draining lymph node was classified as non-invaded if metastatic tumor cells were absent and as invaded if metastatic tumor cells were present. T cells were pre-enriched with a Miltenyi Pan T Cell isolation kit before staining and sorting. Immunohistochemistry for estrogen receptor, progesterone receptor, HER2 and Ki-67 was used to characterize primary tumors. Fresh surgical tissue was processed within a few hours after surgery by being cut into small fragments. The tissue fragments were enzymatically digested with Liberase TL plus DNase for approximately 20 minutes and then passed through a 40-micrometer strainer. After DAPI live/dead staining, cells were sorted on a BD FACS Aria II, reaching roughly 97-99% purity. Sorted cells were lysed in TCL buffer, and RNA was purified using a Norgen Single Cell RNA purification kit that included DNase treatment.

The library came from bulk RNA-seq. TCRdb shows the sequencer as Illumina HiSeq 2500. The paper's data handling went like this. For the separate targeted TCR-seq dataset, CDR3 sequences were extracted and quantified from raw reads using MiXCR version 2.1.5 with default parameters. TCR-beta clones in the separate targeted TCR-seq dataset were defined according to the combination of V gene, J gene and CDR3 sequence. In the separate targeted TCR-seq dataset, clones with fewer than three counts were removed, then only the 90% most strongly expressed clones per sample were retained. In the separate targeted TCR-seq dataset, Treg-Tconv overlap was calculated per tissue as the number of shared clones divided by the total number of Treg clones, multiplied by 100. TCRdb reanalyzed the raw reads on its own, using fastp at Q25 for trimming and MiXCR for clone calling, and kept in-frame beta chains. Each entry is one CDR3 protein sequence, shown with its most common DNA and genes. The V and J calls come from TCRdb's annotation, not from the publication. The sample records more than 3,000 distinct CDR3 sequences, roughly 78% of which are singletons. Together, the top ten hold more than 1.5% of the sample.

For CDR1 and CDR2, the germline V gene lists SGHTA and FQGNSA. Reading from cysteine to phenylalanine, the CDR3 counts 15 amino acids. Just the 45-base CDR3 DNA is kept, in frame starting at base 1. Relative to germline, V is missing 5 bases and J is missing 6 bases, with 10 bases of the junction outside any gene match. As for this clonotype: This clone's antigen is unknown. No base qualities exist here, and no much larger clone lies one base off it.

Points the paper makes about the study in general: Roughly 13-25% of Treg TCRs were shared with Tconvs per tissue, interpreted as suggesting peripheral Treg induction. Across all tissues in the targeted TCR-seq data, Tregs appeared to be more clonally expanded than Tconvs, and both subsets showed lower diversity in tumor than in lymph nodes. TCRs shared between Treg and Tconv subsets were regarded as suggestive, but not proof, of a common clonal origin. Some of the top 100 tumor clones were detected in invaded and non-invaded nodes, and this detection was taken to suggest recirculation between tumor and draining nodes. The data could not determine whether Treg conversion took place in a particular organ or whether converted Tregs recirculated between nodes and tumor. Tracking of the top-100 tumor clones could be carried out in just a couple of patients.

Sequencing was done on a sample of sorted memory CD4+ effector T cells from a lymph node. This specimen's cell subset or site label, per the study, means: CD45RA-negative sorted CD4+ T cells (memory Tconv or effector/memory Treg). This sequence was found in a female donor with luminal breast cancer. The chain couples TRBV7-2 to TRBJ2-1; TRBD2 agrees with 7 junctional bases. The CDR3 sequence is CASSVKRGHTNEQFF. The nucleotides are TGTGCCAGCAGCGTAAAGCGGGGCCACACCAATGAGCAGTTCTTC.